This TCR beta chain derives from a study of blood T cell repertoires in COVID-19. CDR3 length: 13 amino acids. CDR1 is ENHRY and CDR2 is SYGVKD in the germline V gene. Trimming took off 4 bases at V and 5 bases at J, with 12 bases between the two ends. The repertoire was sequenced with immunoSEQ multiplex PCR; TCRdb's copy has only in-frame clones and lacks some. The repertoire holds about 310,000 clones, roughly nine tenths seen once, with roughly a tenth in the top ten. The rearrangement joins TRBV10-3 to TRBJ2-7, with a possible D match to TRBD1 (6 bases). This TCR came from a woman in her 30s who had recovered from COVID-19. Source material: PBMCs or T cells enriched from blood (not recorded which). CDR3 loop: CAISADRNNEQYF. In DNA form, the CDR3 reads TGTGCCATCAGTGCCGACAGGAACAACGAGCAGTACTTC.